This is a list of T cell receptor beta chains from one sample in a study of blood T cell repertoires in COVID-19. Repertoires were generated with immunoSEQ multiplex PCR, while TCRdb's copy carries only in-frame clones and drops some. The sample carries about 120,000 clones, about 87% recorded once. The sequenced sample was peripheral blood. The origin of the receptors is a woman in her 70s with acute or convalescent COVID-19. CDR3s include the opening cysteine and the closing phenylalanine or tryptophan. The order of the fields is CDR3 protein, CDR3 DNA, V gene, clone size, D gene, J gene. D genes are given only for firm matches. Size is omitted from some rows. Given values are once, few, many or a class for expanded clones.

CDR3 protein: CSAIDIGYTF; CDR3 DNA: TGCAGTGCTATTGACATTGGCTACACCTTC; V gene: TRBV20-1; clone size: NA; D gene: NA; J gene: TRBJ1-2
CDR3 protein: CASSLGGRTGTATYEQYF; CDR3 DNA: TGCGCCAGCAGTTTAGGGGGAAGAACCGGGACAGCAACCTACGAGCAGTACTTC; V gene: TRBV5-1; clone size: NA; D gene: TRBD1; J gene: TRBJ2-7
CDR3 protein: CASSQVRVSSGNTIYF; CDR3 DNA: TGTGCCAGCAGCCAAGTTCGGGTTTCCTCTGGAAACACCATATATTTT; V gene: TRBV3-1/TRBV3-2; clone size: NA; D gene: NA; J gene: TRBJ1-3
CDR3 protein: CASSLGDRENTEAFF; CDR3 DNA: TGCGCCAGCAGCTTGGGGGACAGAGAGAACACTGAAGCTTTCTTT; V gene: TRBV5-1; clone size: once; D gene: TRBD1; J gene: TRBJ1-1
CDR3 protein: CASSPRTGGAETQYF; CDR3 DNA: TGCGCCAGCAGTCCCAGGACAGGGGGCGCGGAGACCCAGTACTTC; V gene: TRBV10-1; clone size: NA; D gene: TRBD1; J gene: TRBJ2-5
CDR3 protein: CASSLRTGGLGETQYF; CDR3 DNA: TGTGCCAGCAGCTTGAGGACAGGGGGCCTTGGGGAGACCCAGTACTTC; V gene: TRBV5-5; clone size: NA; D gene: TRBD1; J gene: TRBJ2-5
CDR3 protein: CASSSLNTGVNYGYTF; CDR3 DNA: TGTGCCAGCAGTTCACTAAATACAGGGGTTAACTATGGCTACACCTTC; V gene: TRBV6-5; clone size: NA; D gene: TRBD1; J gene: TRBJ1-2
CDR3 protein: CASSQEDVGRVEQYF; CDR3 DNA: TGCGCCAGCAGCCAAGAGGACGTGGGGAGGGTAGAGCAGTACTTC; V gene: TRBV4-1; clone size: NA; D gene: TRBD2; J gene: TRBJ2-7
CDR3 protein: CASSPDVGAPQETQYF; CDR3 DNA: TGTGCCAGCAGCCCAGATGTTGGGGCACCTCAAGAGACCCAGTACTTC; V gene: TRBV7-9; clone size: NA; D gene: NA; J gene: TRBJ2-5
CDR3 protein: CASSPGSREGYGYTF; CDR3 DNA: TGCGCCAGCAGCCCCGGTAGTAGGGAGGGCTATGGCTACACCTTC; V gene: TRBV5-1; clone size: NA; D gene: NA; J gene: TRBJ1-2
CDR3 protein: CAWSVQMNTEAFF; CDR3 DNA: TGTGCCTGGAGTGTACAGATGAACACTGAAGCTTTCTTT; V gene: TRBV30; clone size: few; D gene: NA; J gene: TRBJ1-1
CDR3 protein: CAIGPSRQGSHEQYF; CDR3 DNA: TGTGCCATCGGGCCGTCGCGACAGGGAAGTCACGAGCAGTACTTC; V gene: TRBV10-3; clone size: NA; D gene: TRBD1; J gene: TRBJ2-7
CDR3 protein: CASSLDLVAGSTDTQYF; CDR3 DNA: TGTGCCAGCAGCTTAGATTTAGTAGCGGGGAGCACAGATACGCAGTATTTT; V gene: TRBV7-9; clone size: NA; D gene: TRBD2; J gene: TRBJ2-3
CDR3 protein: CASRRGYEQYF; CDR3 DNA: TGTGCCAGCAGGAGGGGGTACGAGCAGTACTTC; V gene: TRBV2; clone size: few; D gene: NA; J gene: TRBJ2-7
CDR3 protein: CASSLRVAQPQHF; CDR3 DNA: TGTGCCAGCAGTTTGAGGGTGGCTCAGCCCCAGCATTTT; V gene: TRBV27; clone size: NA; D gene: NA; J gene: TRBJ1-5
CDR3 protein: CASSPEYEIGELFF; CDR3 DNA: TGTGCCAGCAGTCCCGAGTATGAAATCGGGGAGCTGTTTTTT; V gene: TRBV6-5; clone size: NA; D gene: NA; J gene: TRBJ2-2
CDR3 protein: CASSTTGGVEPQHF; CDR3 DNA: TGCGCCAGCAGCACGACAGGGGGGGTTGAGCCCCAGCATTTT; V gene: TRBV5-1; clone size: NA; D gene: TRBD1; J gene: TRBJ1-5
CDR3 protein: CASSLEIGANEQFF; CDR3 DNA: TGTGCCAGCAGCTTAGAGATAGGGGCCAATGAGCAGTTCTTC; V gene: TRBV7-9; clone size: NA; D gene: NA; J gene: TRBJ2-1
CDR3 protein: CASSLGTGRATQYF; CDR3 DNA: TGTGCCAGCAGTCTCGGGACAGGGAGGGCTACGCAGTATTTT; V gene: TRBV28; clone size: NA; D gene: TRBD1; J gene: TRBJ2-3
CDR3 protein: CASSTLGGQGIYEQYF; CDR3 DNA: TGTGCCAGCAGCACCCTGGGTGGGCAGGGGATCTACGAGCAGTACTTC; V gene: TRBV9; clone size: NA; D gene: NA; J gene: TRBJ2-7
CDR3 protein: CASSDYGAGEGYTF; CDR3 DNA: TGTGCCAGCAGTGATTATGGGGCCGGTGAAGGCTACACCTTC; V gene: TRBV2; clone size: few; D gene: NA; J gene: TRBJ1-2
CDR3 protein: CASTTGTGGSSNYGYTF; CDR3 DNA: TGTGCCAGTACCACCGGGACAGGGGGCAGTTCAAACTATGGCTACACCTTC; V gene: TRBV19; clone size: NA; D gene: TRBD1; J gene: TRBJ1-2
CDR3 protein: CASSLSGNTIYF; CDR3 DNA: TGTGCCAGCAGTCTTTCTGGAAACACCATATATTTT; V gene: TRBV12-3/TRBV12-4; clone size: NA; D gene: NA; J gene: TRBJ1-3
CDR3 protein: CASSLAIGTGPGNTIYF; CDR3 DNA: TGTGCCAGCAGCTTAGCGATAGGTACAGGGCCTGGAAACACCATATATTTT; V gene: TRBV7-9; clone size: NA; D gene: NA; J gene: TRBJ1-3